The source of this T cell receptor (beta chain) is a study of PD-1 blockade in classical Hodgkin lymphoma. The germline V and J ends were trimmed by 3 bases and 4 bases, with 6 bases remaining between them. This CDR3 is 12 amino acids long. CDR1 and CDR2 (germline): SGHTA, FQGNSA. Clones were read by immunoSEQ multiplex PCR, and TCRdb kept only the in-frame ones, dropping some. The sample shows roughly 100,000 clones, about 92% of them seen only once. The time point was: cycle 4 day 1 (C4D1), after about 6 weeks of nivolumab. Every patient experienced relapse after autologous stem cell transplantation, and brentuximab vedotin exposure varied.

The material sequenced was peripheral blood mononuclear cells (PBMCs), taken before the fourth cycle of nivolumab. This TCR came from a human donor with classical Hodgkin lymphoma. J is TRBJ1-2 and V is TRBV7-2; D gene ambiguous. The CDR3 is CASSFPSYGYTF. In DNA form, the CDR3 reads TGTGCCAGCAGCTTCCCTAGCTATGGCTACACCTTC.